This T cell receptor (beta chain) was observed in a study of PD-1 blockade in mismatch repair-deficient tumors. Study-wide context: Patients had approximately 11 mismatch repair-deficient cancer types, all previously treated and progressing.

Profiled with immunoSEQ multiplex PCR; TCRdb holds only in-frame clones, not every one. The sample lists 95,000 to 150,000 clones; 85% to 90% were seen once. J lost 0 bases, V lost 0 bases, and 8 bases had no gene match. The CDR3 is 17 residues long. Germline CDR1 is LGHNA and CDR2 is YNFKEQ. This receptor was taken from an adult with mismatch repair-deficient cancer. The rearrangement links TRBV4-2 to TRBJ2-7; TRBD2 matches at 7 bases. The sample in question was peripheral blood, obtained 44 weeks after starting pembrolizumab. Written as DNA, the CDR3 is TGTGCCAGCAGCCAAGACGGGGGGACCCGATTCTCCTACGAGCAGTACTTC. Its translation: CASSQDGGTRFSYEQYF.